The clone carrying this T cell receptor beta chain was seen a handful of times. Its specificity is unknown. V lost 1 base to trimming and J lost 4 bases, with 12 bases between them. The length of the CDR3 is 15 residues. Germline CDR1 is SGHTA and CDR2 is FQGNSA. The study ran its PCR with 60 Vbeta and 13 Jbeta primers. Assay used: immunoSEQ multiplex PCR; TCRdb lists only in-frame clones, some missing. The profile covers about 190,000 clones, with over 70% appearing a single time and 3% to 3.5% taken by the ten largest. The sample belongs to a study of cytomegalovirus exposure and HLA in healthy donors. For the study at large: Researchers found that roughly 81% of 350 to 500 genotyped donors fell within the Caucasian-associated ancestry cluster. Study findings and constraints: Most likely, a cluster of highly shared sequence variants arose as a sequencing artifact. Most TCR beta V segments were productive about 87% or about 30% of the time in an earlier analysis.

At collection, donors were nominally healthy, but unrecorded immune exposures were probable. This rearrangement joins TRBV7-2 to TRBJ2-3; possibly TRBD2 for D (5 bases). Sequenced sample: PBMCs. The source of this sequence is a woman aged 25-40 years in good health and CMV-seropositive. The CDR3: CASSLVQRNPDTQYF. The CDR3 DNA follows: TGTGCCAGCAGCTTAGTCCAGCGGAATCCAGATACGCAGTATTTT.